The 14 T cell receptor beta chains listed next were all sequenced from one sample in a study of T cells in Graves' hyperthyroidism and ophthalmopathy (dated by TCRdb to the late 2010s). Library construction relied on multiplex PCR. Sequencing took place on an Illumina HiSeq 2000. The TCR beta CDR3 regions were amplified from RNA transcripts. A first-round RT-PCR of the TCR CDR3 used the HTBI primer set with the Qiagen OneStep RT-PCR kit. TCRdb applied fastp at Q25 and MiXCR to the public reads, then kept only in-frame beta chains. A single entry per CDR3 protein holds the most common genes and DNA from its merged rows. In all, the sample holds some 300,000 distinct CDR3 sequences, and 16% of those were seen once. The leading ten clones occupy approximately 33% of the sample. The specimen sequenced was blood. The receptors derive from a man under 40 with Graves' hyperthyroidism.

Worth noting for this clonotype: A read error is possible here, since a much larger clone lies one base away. CDR3: CASSLHRDRETQYF. The CDR3 DNA reads as TGTGCCAGCAGTTTGCACAGGGACCGAGAGACCCAGTACTTC. This sequence joins TRBV28 and TRBJ2-5; weak D call: TRBD1 (6 bases). V lost 3 bases, J lost 4 bases, and 12 bases lay in between. The CDR3 extends over 14 amino acids. Per the germline V gene, CDR1 is MDHEN and CDR2 is SYDVKM.

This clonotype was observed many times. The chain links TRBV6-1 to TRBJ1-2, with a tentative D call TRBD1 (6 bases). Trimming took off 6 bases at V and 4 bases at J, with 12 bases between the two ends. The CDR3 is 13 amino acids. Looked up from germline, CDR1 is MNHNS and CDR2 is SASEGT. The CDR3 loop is CASSTRGTYGYTF. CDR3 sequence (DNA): TGTGCCAGCAGCACCAGGGGAACCTATGGCTACACCTTC.

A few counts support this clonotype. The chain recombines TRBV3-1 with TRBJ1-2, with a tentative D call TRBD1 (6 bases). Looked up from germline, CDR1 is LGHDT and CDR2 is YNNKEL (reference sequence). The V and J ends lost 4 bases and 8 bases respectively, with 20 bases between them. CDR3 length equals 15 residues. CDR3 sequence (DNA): TGTGCCAGCAGCCCCCGCAACACAGGGAGTAAGGGCTACACCTTC. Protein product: CASSPRNTGSKGYTF.

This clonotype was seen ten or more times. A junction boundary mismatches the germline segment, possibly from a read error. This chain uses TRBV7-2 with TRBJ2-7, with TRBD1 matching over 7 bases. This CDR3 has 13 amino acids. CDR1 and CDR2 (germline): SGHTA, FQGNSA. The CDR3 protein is CANSLDRAYEQYF. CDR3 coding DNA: TGTGCCAACAGCCTAGACAGGGCCTACGAGCAGTACTTC.

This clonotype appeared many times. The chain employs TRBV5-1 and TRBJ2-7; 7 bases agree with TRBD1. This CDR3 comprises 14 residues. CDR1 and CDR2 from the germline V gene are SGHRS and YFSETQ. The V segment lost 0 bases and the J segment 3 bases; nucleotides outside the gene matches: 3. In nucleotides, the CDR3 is TGCGCCAGCAGCTTGGGACAGGGATTCTACGAGCAGTACTTC. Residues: CASSLGQGFYEQYF.

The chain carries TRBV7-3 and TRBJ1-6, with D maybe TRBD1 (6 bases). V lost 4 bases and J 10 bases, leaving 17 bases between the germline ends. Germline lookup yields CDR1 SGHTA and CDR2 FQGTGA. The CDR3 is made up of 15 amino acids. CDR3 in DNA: TGTGCCAGCAGCTCGCAGGGGCTTGAAGGATCACCCCTCCACTTT. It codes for CASSSQGLEGSPLHF.

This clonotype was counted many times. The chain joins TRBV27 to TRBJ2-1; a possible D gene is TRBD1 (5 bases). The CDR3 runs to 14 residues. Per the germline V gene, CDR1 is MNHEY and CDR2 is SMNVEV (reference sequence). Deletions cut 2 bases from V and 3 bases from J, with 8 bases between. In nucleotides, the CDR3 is TGTGCCAGCAGTTTACTCCAGGGCTACAATGAGCAGTTCTTC. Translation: CASSLLQGYNEQFF.

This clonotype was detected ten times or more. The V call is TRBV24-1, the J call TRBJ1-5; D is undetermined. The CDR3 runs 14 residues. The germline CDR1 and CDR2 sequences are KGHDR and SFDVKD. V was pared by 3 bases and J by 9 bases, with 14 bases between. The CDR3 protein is CATSDADGSRPQHF. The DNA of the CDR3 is TGTGCCACCAGTGATGCAGACGGCTCGCGGCCCCAGCATTTT.

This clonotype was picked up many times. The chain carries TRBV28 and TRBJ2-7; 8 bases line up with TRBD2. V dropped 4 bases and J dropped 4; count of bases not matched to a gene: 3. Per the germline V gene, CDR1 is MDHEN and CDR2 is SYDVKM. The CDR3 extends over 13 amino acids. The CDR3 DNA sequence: TGTGCCAGCAGTTACGGGACTAGGTACGAGCAGTACTTC. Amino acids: CASSYGTRYEQYF.

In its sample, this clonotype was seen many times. In DNA, the CDR3 is TGTGCCCGCCGGGACGGGAACACTGAAGCTTTCTTT. Translation gives CARRDGNTEAFF. The V and J genes are TRBV30 and TRBJ1-1; D might be TRBD1 (5 bases). Trimming took 8 bases from V and 1 from J, leaving 11 bases between them. The CDR3 spans 12 residues. Germline V gene data show CDR1 as GTSNPN and CDR2 as SVGIG (reference sequence). Drawing the rest from reference TRBV30 and TRBJ1-1, the complete variable domain is SQTIHQWPATLVQPVGSPLSLECTVEGTSNPNLYWYRQAAGRGLQLLFYSVGIGQISSEVPQNLSASRPQDRQFILSSKKLLLSDSGFYLCARRDGNTEAFFGQGTRLTVV.

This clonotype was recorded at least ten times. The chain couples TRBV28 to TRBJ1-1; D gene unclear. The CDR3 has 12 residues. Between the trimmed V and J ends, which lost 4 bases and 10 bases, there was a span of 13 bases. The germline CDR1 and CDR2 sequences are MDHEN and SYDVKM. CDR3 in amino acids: CASSSHLTVAFF. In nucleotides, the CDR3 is TGTGCCAGCAGTTCGCACTTGACGGTAGCTTTCTTT.

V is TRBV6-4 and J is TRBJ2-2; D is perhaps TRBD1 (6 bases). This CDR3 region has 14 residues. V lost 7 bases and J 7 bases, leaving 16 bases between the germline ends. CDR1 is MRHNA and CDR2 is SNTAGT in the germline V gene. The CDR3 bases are TGTGCCAGCACCCGGACAGCGCCCGGCGGGGAGCTGTTTTTT. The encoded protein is CASTRTAPGGELFF.

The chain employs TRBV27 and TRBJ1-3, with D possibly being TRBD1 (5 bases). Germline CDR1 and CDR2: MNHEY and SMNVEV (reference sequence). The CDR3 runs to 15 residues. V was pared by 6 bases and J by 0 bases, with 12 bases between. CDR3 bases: TGTGCCAGCAGACCCGGGACGATCTCTGGAAACACCATATATTTT. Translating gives CASRPGTISGNTIYF.

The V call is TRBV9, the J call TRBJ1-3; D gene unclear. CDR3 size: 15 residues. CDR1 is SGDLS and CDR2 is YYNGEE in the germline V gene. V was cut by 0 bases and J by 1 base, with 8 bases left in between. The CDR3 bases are TGTGCCAGCAGCGTAGACCACGGATCTGGAAACACCATATATTTT. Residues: CASSVDHGSGNTIYF.